This T cell receptor (beta chain) was identified during a study of T cell repertoires in cytomegalovirus infection. Many counts were recorded for this clonotype. TCRdb re-derived calls from the reads in MiXCR, one entry per CDR3 protein. Among 250,000 to 300,000 distinct CDR3 sequences listed, around 15% were seen once. Germline V CDR1 and CDR2: MNHNS, SASEGT. V was pared by 7 bases and J by 4 bases, with 5 bases of the junction left unmatched. This CDR3 contains 13 residues. Sequences were obtained from PBMCs. The receptor's source is a human donor in good health (CMV status not recorded). Some clones in this sample may be carry-over from other donors' samples. The chain is built from TRBV6-1 and TRBJ2-5; TRBD2 matches at 8 bases. The CDR3, as DNA: TGTGCCAGCATTCGGGGGGGAGGAGAGACCCAGTACTTC. Its translation: CASIRGGGETQYF.